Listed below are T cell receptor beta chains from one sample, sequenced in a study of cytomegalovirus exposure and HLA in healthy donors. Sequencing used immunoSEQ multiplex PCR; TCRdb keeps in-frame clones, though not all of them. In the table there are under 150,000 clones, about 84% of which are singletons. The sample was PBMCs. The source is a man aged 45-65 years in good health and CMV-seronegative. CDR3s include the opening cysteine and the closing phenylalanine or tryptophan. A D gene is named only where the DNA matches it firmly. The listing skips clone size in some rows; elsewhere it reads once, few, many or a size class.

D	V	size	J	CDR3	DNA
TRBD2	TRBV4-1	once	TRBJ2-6	CARLLAGGPGANVPTF	TGCGCCAGACTACTAGCGGGGGGGCCTGGGGCCAACGTCCCGACTTTC
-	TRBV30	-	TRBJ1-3	CAWRASGNTIYF	TGTGCCTGGAGAGCCTCTGGAAACACCATATATTTT
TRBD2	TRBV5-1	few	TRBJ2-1	CASSQTSEGYNEQFF	TGCGCCAGCAGCCAAACTAGCGAGGGCTACAATGAGCAGTTCTTC
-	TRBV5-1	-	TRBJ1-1	CASTETQRGTEAFF	TGCGCCAGCACCGAGACCCAACGGGGCACTGAAGCTTTCTTT
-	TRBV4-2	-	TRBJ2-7	CASSHRGGEQYF	TGTGCCAGCAGCCACAGGGGTGGGGAGCAGTACTTC
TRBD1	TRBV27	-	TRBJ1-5	CASPAGTGLNQPQHF	TGTGCCAGCCCCGCCGGGACAGGCCTCAATCAGCCCCAGCATTTT
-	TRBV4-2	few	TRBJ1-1	CASSQPVQARRGTEAFF	TGTGCCAGCAGCCAACCGGTCCAGGCGCGCCGGGGTACTGAAGCTTTCTTT
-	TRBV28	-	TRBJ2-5	CASSLQARGKTQYF	TGTGCCAGCAGTTTACAGGCTAGGGGTAAGACCCAGTACTTC
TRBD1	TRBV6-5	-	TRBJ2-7	CASSQGQGAGQYF	TGTGCCAGCAGCCAAGGACAGGGGGCCGGGCAGTACTTC
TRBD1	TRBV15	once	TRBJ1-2	CATSGQGRGGHYGYTF	TGTGCCACCTCAGGACAGGGAAGGGGTGGGCACTATGGCTACACCTTC
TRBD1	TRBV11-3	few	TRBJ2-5	CASSLGQGLWETQYF	TGTGCCAGCAGCTTGGGACAGGGGCTCTGGGAGACCCAGTACTTC
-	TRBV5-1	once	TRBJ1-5	CASSLAGSNQPQHF	TGCGCCAGCAGCTTGGCAGGAAGCAATCAGCCCCAGCATTTT
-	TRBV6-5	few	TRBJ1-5	CASSYLGGQPQHF	TGTGCCAGCAGTTATCTAGGGGGTCAGCCCCAGCATTTT
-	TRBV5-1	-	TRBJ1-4	CASSPLGARGEKLFF	TGCGCCAGCAGCCCGCTGGGGGCGAGAGGCGAAAAACTGTTTTTT
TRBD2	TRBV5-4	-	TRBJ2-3	CASSGFSGGAPTDTQYF	TGTGCCAGCAGCGGGTTTAGCGGGGGGGCCCCCACAGATACGCAGTATTTT
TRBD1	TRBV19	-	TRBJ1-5	CASSIFRGQNSNQPQHF	TGTGCCAGTAGTATATTCAGGGGGCAGAATAGCAATCAGCCCCAGCATTTT
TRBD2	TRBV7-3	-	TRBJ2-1	CASSLRGLAPNEQFF	TGTGCCAGCAGCTTGAGGGGACTAGCGCCGAATGAGCAGTTCTTC
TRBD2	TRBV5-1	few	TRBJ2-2	CASSLAGLNTGELFF	TGCGCCAGCAGCCTAGCGGGCCTGAACACCGGGGAGCTGTTTTTT
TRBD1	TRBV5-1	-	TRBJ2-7	CASSLAGGSSYEQYF	TGCGCCAGCAGCTTGGCAGGGGGAAGCTCCTACGAGCAGTACTTC
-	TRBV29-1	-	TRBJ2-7	CSVSQGNEQYF	TGCAGCGTTTCACAGGGAAACGAGCAGTACTTC
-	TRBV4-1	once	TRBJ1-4	CASSQGTDTTNEKLFF	TGCGCCAGCAGCCAAGGGACAGACACAACTAATGAAAAACTGTTTTTT
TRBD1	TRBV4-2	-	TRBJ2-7	CASSHKTTGTSYEQYF	TGTGCCAGCAGCCATAAGACGACAGGGACCTCCTACGAGCAGTACTTC
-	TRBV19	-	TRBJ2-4	CASSMGQDSGHLAKNIQYF	TGTGCCAGTAGTATGGGACAAGATAGCGGGCATCTAGCCAAAAACATTCAGTACTTC
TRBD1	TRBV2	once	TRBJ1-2	CASSIQGANYGYTF	TGTGCCAGCTCCATACAGGGGGCTAACTATGGCTACACCTTC
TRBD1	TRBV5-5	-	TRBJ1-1	CASSLGTGLMNTEAFF	TGTGCCAGCAGCTTGGGGACAGGGCTCATGAACACTGAAGCTTTCTTT
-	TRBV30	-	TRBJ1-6	CAWSAAVGLNSPLHF	TGTGCCTGGAGTGCCGCGGTGGGACTGAATTCACCCCTCCACTTT
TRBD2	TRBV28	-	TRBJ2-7	CASSPRKAGGIYEQYF	TGTGCCAGCAGTCCCAGGAAAGCGGGGGGGATCTACGAGCAGTACTTC
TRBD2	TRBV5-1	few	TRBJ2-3	CASSKSSGGTVGTDTQYF	TGCGCCAGCAGCAAGAGTAGCGGGGGGACTGTTGGCACAGATACGCAGTATTTT
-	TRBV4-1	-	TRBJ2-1	CASSGSLGSSYNEQFF	TGCGCCAGCAGCGGATCTCTAGGTAGTTCCTACAATGAGCAGTTCTTC
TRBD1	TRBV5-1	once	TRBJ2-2	CASSKGQGDTGELFF	TGCGCCAGCAGCAAGGGACAGGGCGACACCGGGGAGCTGTTTTTT
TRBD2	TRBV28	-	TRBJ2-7	CASSLFSEGTSGRNFYEQYF	TGTGCCAGCAGTTTATTTTCCGAGGGGACTAGCGGGAGAAATTTCTACGAGCAGTACTTC
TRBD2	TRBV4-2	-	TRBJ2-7	CASSLQGLAGGGNYEQYF	TGTGCCAGCAGCCTTCAAGGGCTAGCGGGAGGGGGCAACTACGAGCAGTACTTC
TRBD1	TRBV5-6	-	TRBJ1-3	CASSVGQGTGNTIYF	TGTGCCAGCAGCGTAGGACAGGGGACGGGAAACACCATATATTTT
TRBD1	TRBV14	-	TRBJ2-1	CASSHIDRENEQFF	TGTGCCAGCAGCCACATCGACAGGGAAAATGAGCAGTTCTTC
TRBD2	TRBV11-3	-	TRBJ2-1	CASSPRPGLPYNEQFF	TGTGCCAGCAGCCCACGACCGGGACTACCATACAATGAGCAGTTCTTC
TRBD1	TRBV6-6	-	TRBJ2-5	CASIPPGQGETQYF	TGTGCCAGCATCCCACCGGGACAGGGAGAGACCCAGTACTTC
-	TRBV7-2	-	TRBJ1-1	CASSSDRNTEAFF	TGTGCCAGCAGCTCTGACAGGAACACTGAAGCTTTCTTT
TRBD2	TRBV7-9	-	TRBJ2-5	CASRSTSVETQYF	TGTGCCAGCAGATCTACTAGCGTCGAGACCCAGTACTTC
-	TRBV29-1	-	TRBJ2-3	CSVPGQVTDTQYF	TGCAGCGTTCCGGGACAAGTCACAGATACGCAGTATTTT
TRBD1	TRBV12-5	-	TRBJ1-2	CASGLDNLQGYYGYTF	TGTGCTAGTGGTTTAGACAACTTACAGGGGTACTATGGCTACACCTTC
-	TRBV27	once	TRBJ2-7	CASSFTGTYEQYF	TGTGCCAGCAGTTTTACAGGGACCTACGAGCAGTACTTC
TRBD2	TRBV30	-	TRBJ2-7	CAWTSGIVLYEQYF	TGTGCCTGGACTAGCGGGATAGTCCTCTACGAGCAGTACTTC
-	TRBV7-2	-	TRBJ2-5	CASSLRGFGETQYF	TGTGCCAGCAGCTTAAGAGGGTTTGGAGAGACCCAGTACTTC
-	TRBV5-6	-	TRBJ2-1	CASHQRNEQFF	TGTGCCAGCCACCAGAGGAATGAGCAGTTCTTC
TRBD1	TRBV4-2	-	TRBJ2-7	CASSQGGTGITYEQYF	TGTGCCAGCAGCCAAGGAGGGACAGGGATTACCTACGAGCAGTACTTC
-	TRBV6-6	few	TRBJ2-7	CASSYSKQKYEQYF	TGTGCCAGCAGTTACTCGAAACAGAAATACGAGCAGTACTTC
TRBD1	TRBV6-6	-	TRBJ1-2	CASSNPDRGLGYTF	TGTGCCAGCAGTAACCCCGACAGGGGGCTTGGCTACACCTTC
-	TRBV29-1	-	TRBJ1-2	CSVWSSDSPIYGYTF	TGCAGCGTTTGGTCGTCCGACAGTCCCATCTATGGCTACACCTTC
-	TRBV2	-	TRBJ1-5	CASSVQGSNQPQHF	TGTGCCAGCAGCGTTCAGGGGAGCAATCAGCCCCAGCATTTT
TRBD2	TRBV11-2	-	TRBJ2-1	CASSTGLAYNEQFF	TGTGCCAGCAGCACGGGACTAGCCTACAATGAGCAGTTCTTC
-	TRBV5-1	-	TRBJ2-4	CASSSQGQGWGNIQYF	TGCGCCAGCAGCTCTCAGGGTCAGGGTTGGGGAAACATTCAGTACTTC
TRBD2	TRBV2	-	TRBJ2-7	CASMNSRTSGRADYEQYF	TGTGCCAGCATGAACAGCCGGACTAGCGGGAGGGCCGACTACGAGCAGTACTTC
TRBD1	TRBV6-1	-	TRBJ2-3	CASSEDFTGVSADTQYF	TGTGCCAGCAGTGAAGACTTTACAGGGGTTAGCGCAGATACGCAGTATTTT
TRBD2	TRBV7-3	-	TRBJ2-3	CASSLKGTRSPDTQYF	TGTGCCAGCAGCTTAAAAGGGACTAGGTCTCCAGATACGCAGTATTTT
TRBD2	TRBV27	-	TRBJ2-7	CASSLGLAGGYEQYF	TGTGCCAGCAGTTTAGGACTAGCGGGAGGGTACGAGCAGTACTTC
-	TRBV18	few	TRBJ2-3	CASSPPSGDTQYF	TGTGCCAGCTCACCACCATCCGGGGATACGCAGTATTTT
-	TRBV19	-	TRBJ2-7	CASANWAINEQYF	TGTGCCAGTGCCAATTGGGCAATCAACGAGCAGTACTTC
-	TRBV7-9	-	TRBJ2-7	CASSLVQGNAGMYF	TGTGCCAGCAGCTTAGTACAGGGAAACGCAGGGATGTACTTC
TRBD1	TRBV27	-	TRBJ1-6	CASSTGTGRNSPLHF	TGTGCCAGCAGTACGGGGACAGGTCGAAATTCACCCCTCCACTTT
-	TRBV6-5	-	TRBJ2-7	CASSYSQGYEQYF	TGTGCCAGCAGTTACTCCCAGGGCTACGAGCAGTACTTC